These T cell receptor beta chains were read from a single sample in a study of Tregs in tolerant kidney transplant recipients. TCRdb's table, derived via immunoSEQ multiplex PCR, lists solely in-frame clones and lacks some. The repertoire holds around 75,000 clones, with 70% to 90% as singletons. The sequenced sample was CD4+ T cells from blood, obtained before the transplant. All receptors come from a human donor who received a combined kidney and bone marrow transplant. Both conserved end residues are part of each CDR3. A D gene is named only where the DNA matches it firmly. Part of the rows lack a size; the others show once, few, many or a class for expanded clones.

TRBV12-5	-	TRBJ2-1	TRBD2	CASGLVLGGSGNEQFF	TGTGCTAGTGGTTTGGTACTGGGCGGGAGTGGTAATGAGCAGTTCTTC
TRBV9	-	TRBJ2-1	TRBD1	CASSVGGRRQGASEQFF	TGTGCCAGCAGCGTAGGTGGGAGGAGACAGGGGGCTTCTGAGCAGTTCTTC
TRBV6-1	once	TRBJ1-3	-	CASSEGWQYGNTIYF	TGTGCCAGCAGTGAAGGGTGGCAATATGGAAACACCATATATTTT
TRBV7-6	-	TRBJ2-7	-	CASSLGAREQYF	TGTGCCAGCAGCTTAGGGGCCAGGGAGCAGTACTTC
TRBV10-3	few	TRBJ2-7	TRBD2	CATLGGAYEQYF	TGTGCCACCCTGGGAGGGGCGTACGAGCAGTACTTC
TRBV7-9	-	TRBJ2-7	-	CASSPIEGRSYEQYF	TGTGCCAGCAGCCCCATCGAGGGAAGGTCCTACGAGCAGTACTTC
TRBV9	-	TRBJ2-3	TRBD2	CASSVPNLLAGVDTQYF	TGTGCCAGCAGCGTACCCAACCTGCTAGCGGGAGTTGATACGCAGTATTTT
TRBV2	-	TRBJ2-5	-	CASSEREGETQYF	TGTGCCAGCAGTGAGAGGGAAGGGGAGACCCAGTACTTC
TRBV6-1	-	TRBJ2-2	-	CASSVSTVTGELFF	TGTGCCAGCAGTGTATCCACTGTTACCGGGGAGCTGTTTTTT
TRBV29-1	-	TRBJ2-1	-	CSTGGPVGQFF	TGCAGCACGGGGGGCCCTGTGGGGCAGTTCTTC
TRBV9	-	TRBJ1-3	TRBD1	CASTRDRGNTIYF	TGTGCCAGCACCCGGGACAGGGGGAACACCATATATTTT
TRBV11-3	-	TRBJ2-5	TRBD1	CASSLGTGGAKSETQYF	TGTGCCAGCAGCTTAGGCACAGGGGGCGCGAAGTCCGAGACCCAGTACTTC
TRBV5-4	-	TRBJ2-3	TRBD2	CASSRPMTSGRADTQYF	TGTGCCAGCAGCAGACCGATGACTAGCGGGAGAGCAGATACGCAGTATTTT
TRBV5-1	-	TRBJ2-3	-	CASSSGAGADTQYF	TGCGCCAGCAGCTCAGGAGCGGGTGCAGATACGCAGTATTTT
TRBV5-1	-	TRBJ2-3	-	CASSSATSRPGADTQYF	TGCGCCAGCAGCTCAGCGACGAGTCGACCGGGGGCAGATACGCAGTATTTT